The 19 T cell receptor beta chains in this list originate from one sample, sequenced in a study of T cell responses to AZD1222 COVID-19 vaccine. Libraries were prepared by immunoSEQ multiplex PCR; TCRdb keeps only in-frame clonotypes and omits some of them. Counted here are around 81,000 clones, about 82% occurring once; the ten biggest clones make up 2.5% to 3%. Sample: peripheral blood, taken on day 0 of AZD1222 vaccination. Every receptor here comes from an adult in good health.

Written as DNA, the CDR3 is TGCGCCAGCAGCCAAGGGACAGGGAGCTCTGGAAACACCATATATTTT. It codes for CASSQGTGSSGNTIYF. The gene calls are TRBV4-3 and TRBJ1-3; 8 nucleotides agree with TRBD1. V was pared by 1 base and J by 0 bases, with 2 bases of the junction left unmatched. The germline V gene encodes CDR1 LGHNA and CDR2 YSLEER. CDR3 length: 16 residues.

This clone appeared a few times. The V and J genes are TRBV6-2 or TRBV6-3 and TRBJ2-7; D might be TRBD1 (5 bases). In germline, CDR1 is MNHEY, CDR2 SVGEGT. The V and J ends lost 6 bases and 4 bases respectively, with 10 bases between them. The length of the CDR3 is 12 residues. The CDR3 spells CASSEAGYEQYF. The CDR3 DNA follows: TGTGCCAGCAGCGAGGCAGGGTACGAGCAGTACTTC.

In its sample, this clone was seen a few times. V gene TRBV2 combines with J gene TRBJ1-4; 9 positions match TRBD1. Looked up from germline, CDR1 is SNHLY and CDR2 is FYNNEI. The CDR3 contains 16 residues. Trimming cost V 6 bases and J 0 bases; bases outside gene matches: 5. The CDR3 bases are TGTGCCAGCAGGGACAGGGGAGGGGCAACTAATGAAAAACTGTTTTTT. Translating gives CASRDRGGATNEKLFF.

The chain carries TRBV29-1 and TRBJ2-7; D unclear. The germline V gene encodes CDR1 SQVTM and CDR2 ANQGSEA. The CDR3 length is 11 residues. The V and J ends lost 6 bases and 4 bases respectively, with 10 bases between them. The CDR3 DNA reads as TGCAGCGTCCGGCTTAAGTACGAGCAGTACTTC. It specifies CSVRLKYEQYF.

The rearrangement uses TRBV2 and TRBJ1-4, with a possible D match to TRBD1 (5 bases). Trimming removed 3 bases at V and 7 bases at J, with 12 bases between. This CDR3 spans 14 amino acids. CDR1 SNHLY and CDR2 FYNNEI come from the germline V gene. This CDR3 reads CASSEGGDSEKLFF. CDR3 sequence (DNA): TGTGCCAGCAGTGAGGGGGGTGATTCTGAAAAACTGTTTTTT.

The V gene is TRBV9, the J gene TRBJ2-7; TRBD2 matches at 8 bases. CDR3 length: 13 amino acids. With V trimmed by 3 bases and J by 6 bases, 5 bases remained unmatched. The germline CDR1 and CDR2 sequences are SGDLS and YYNGEE. CDR3 sequence: CASSEGLEGEQYF. The CDR3, as DNA: TGTGCCAGCAGCGAGGGACTAGAGGGCGAGCAGTACTTC.

The CDR3 nucleotides are TGTGCCAGCAGGAAAGGGGACGGCTCCTACAATGAGCAGTTCTTC. Amino acids: CASRKGDGSYNEQFF. J is TRBJ2-1 and V is TRBV2, with D perhaps assigned TRBD1 or TRBD2 (5 bases each). The CDR3 totals 15 residues. Germline loops: CDR1 SNHLY, CDR2 FYNNEI. V gave up 6 bases and J gave up 0 bases, with 12 bases separating them.

Written as DNA, the CDR3 is TGTGCCAGCAGTTACTCGCGGGTCTACAATGAGCAGTTCTTC. It translates to CASSYSRVYNEQFF. The rearrangement joins TRBV6-6 to TRBJ2-1, with D perhaps TRBD2 (5 bases). Germline assignment: CDR1 MNHNY and CDR2 SVGAGI (reference sequence). Trimming took 0 bases from V and 3 from J, leaving 6 bases between them. The CDR3 extends over 14 amino acids.

The gene calls are TRBV7-3 and TRBJ2-5; TRBD2 is a possible D gene (5 bases). The CDR3 is 17 residues long. CDR1 is SGHTA, CDR2 FQGTGA, per germline. The V gene lost 0 bases and the J gene lost 5 bases, with 19 bases spanning the gap. CDR3 residues: CASSLTIGGEGYETQYF. As DNA, the CDR3 is TGTGCCAGCAGCTTAACGATCGGTGGTGAGGGATATGAGACCCAGTACTTC.

The V and J genes are TRBV7-2 and TRBJ1-6; no firm D call. The CDR3 loop spans 15 amino acids. Germline CDR1 and CDR2: SGHTA and FQGNSA. V shed 1 base and J shed 0 bases, with 4 bases lying between them. CDR3 nucleotide sequence: TGTGCCAGCAGCTTAGAAGTCTCCTATAATTCACCCCTCCACTTT. As protein: CASSLEVSYNSPLHF.

Written as DNA, the CDR3 is TGCAGCGTTGATGTGGGAGTGGCGCTTAGGGGCTACACCTTC. Translating it yields CSVDVGVALRGYTF. The genes are TRBV29-1 and TRBJ1-2; no firm D call. The CDR3 has 14 residues. Germline lookup yields CDR1 SQVTM and CDR2 ANQGSEA. Trimming removed 3 bases at V and 8 bases at J, with 19 bases between.

This clone was recorded only once. DNA for the CDR3: TGTGCCAGCAGCCCAGTCGGCATTGGGCAAGAGACCCAGTACTTC. It specifies CASSPVGIGQETQYF. V usage is TRBV7-2 and J usage is TRBJ2-5, with unresolved D. Trimming cost V 5 bases and J 2 bases, with 15 bases left between them. Germline assignment: CDR1 SGHTA and CDR2 FQGNSA. This CDR3 has 15 amino acids.

This clone appeared a single time. This chain connects TRBV16 to TRBJ1-2; no definite D call. V was shortened by 0 bases and J by 6 bases, with 17 bases between the two germline ends. The CDR3 has 16 residues. CDR1 is KGHSY and CDR2 is FQNENV in the germline V gene. CDR3 sequence: CASSQSGQNHEHGYTF. CDR3 bases: TGTGCCAGCAGCCAATCCGGCCAAAACCACGAGCATGGCTACACCTTC.

This clone occurred a few times. The chain joins TRBV5-4 to TRBJ2-7; 9 bases agree with TRBD1. V lost 3 bases and J lost 0; bases outside the gene matches: 1. Germline V gives CDR1 SGHNT, CDR2 YYREEE (reference sequence). CDR3 length equals 14 residues. The CDR3: CASSWGQGSYEQYF. The CDR3 bases are TGTGCCAGCAGCTGGGGACAGGGCTCCTACGAGCAGTACTTC.

The chain couples TRBV29-1 to TRBJ1-3; D not certain. V was trimmed by 3 bases and J by 3 bases, leaving 6 bases between them. CDR3 size: 12 residues. Germline CDR1 SQVTM, CDR2 ANQGSEA. The CDR3 here is CSVDRGGNTIYF. The DNA of the CDR3 is TGCAGCGTTGACCGGGGTGGAAACACCATATATTTT.

V is TRBV7-6 and J is TRBJ2-2; the D gene is possibly TRBD2 (7 bases). The CDR3 runs to 16 residues. Per germline, CDR1 SGHVS and CDR2 FNYEAQ. The V and J ends lost 1 base and 7 bases respectively, with 16 bases between them. This CDR3 reads CASSLDGAGAFGELFF. The CDR3 bases are TGTGCCAGCAGCTTAGACGGGGCGGGGGCCTTCGGGGAGCTGTTTTTT.

The chain has TRBV2 and TRBJ2-7, with D unresolved. Trimming took 6 bases from V and 0 from J, leaving 12 bases between them. Germline V gene lookup returns CDR1 SNHLY and CDR2 FYNNEI. CDR3 length: 14 amino acids. The CDR3 coding sequence is TGTGCCAGCAGGCGTAACAGTAACTCCTACGAGCAGTACTTC. Protein: CASRRNSNSYEQYF.

This rearrangement joins TRBV7-8 to TRBJ2-7; 7 nucleotides match TRBD2. Germline trimming cut 7 bases from V and 1 base from J; bases unmatched to any gene: 7. CDR3 length equals 14 residues. CDR1 SGHVS and CDR2 FQNEAQ come from the germline V gene. CDR3 amino acids: CASTPGGVSYEQYF. CDR3 nucleotide sequence: TGTGCCAGCACACCGGGGGGAGTTTCCTACGAGCAGTACTTC.

This clone turned up a few times. The V call is TRBV19, the J call TRBJ2-7, with D hard to call. V was pared by 0 bases and J by 2 bases, with 8 bases between. Germline-derived CDR1 and CDR2 are LNHDA and SQIVND (reference sequence). The CDR3 spans 14 residues. CDR3 nucleotide sequence: TGTGCCAGTAGTATAGACGGTGGAGCCTACGAGCAGTACTTC. This encodes CASSIDGGAYEQYF.